The 4 T cell receptor beta chains reported below all come from one sample, sequenced in a study of CD8+CD57+ T cells in acquired aplastic anemia. The template for TCR beta VDJ and CDR3 sequence profiling was genomic DNA. Using its own MiXCR run on the reads, TCRdb lists one record per CDR3 protein. The sample includes about 150,000 distinct CDR3 sequences, less than 60% of them seen just once. Before being chosen for sequencing, patients had shown CD8+CD57+ cell expansion by flow cytometry. Sequenced material: sorted CD4+, CD8+, or CD8+CD57+ T cells (not recorded which) from PBMCs. These receptors all come from a human donor with aplastic anemia.

In the case of this clonotype: The CDR3 end shows no conserved phenylalanine or tryptophan, and so a read error is likely. No DNA is shown, since the ends of the CDR3 on it are uncertain; the CDR3 is the one TCRdb lists. The V gene is TRBV12-3 or TRBV12-4, the J gene TRBJ2-1; the D segment call TRBD2 is taken from the table without a DNA check. The CDR3 region is 8 residues in length, termini included. CDR3 sequence: CASSELAG.

This clonotype showed up just a few times. The CDR3 spells CSARSLRTATEYEQYF. CDR3 nucleotide sequence: TGCAGTGCTAGATCCTTAAGGACCGCGACAGAGTACGAGCAGTACTTC. The chain recombines TRBV20-1 with TRBJ2-7, with D tentatively TRBD1 (5 bases). V was clipped by 2 bases and J by 4 bases, with 21 bases between them. Germline-derived CDR1 and CDR2 are DFQATT and SNEGSKA (reference sequence). The CDR3 is 16 residues long.

The rearrangement links TRBV10-3 to TRBJ2-7; 12 bases fit TRBD2. Germline CDR1 ENHRY, CDR2 SYGVKD. V shed 9 bases, J shed 2 bases, and the junction held 8 bases outside the gene matches. The CDR3 covers 15 residues. This CDR3 reads CAITTSGGQTYEQYF. The CDR3 bases are TGTGCCATAACGACTAGCGGGGGACAAACCTACGAGCAGTACTTC.

This clonotype has ten or more counts. V is TRBV7-9 and J is TRBJ2-3; maybe TRBD1 (5 bases). Trimming shortened V by 5 bases and J by 4 bases, and 13 bases separated the two germline ends. Germline CDR1 reads SEHNR; CDR2 reads FQNEAQ (reference sequence). The CDR3 runs to 14 residues. The CDR3 region has the DNA TGTGCCAGCAGCCCACAGGTTCTGGCAGATACGCAGTATTTT. It specifies CASSPQVLADTQYF.